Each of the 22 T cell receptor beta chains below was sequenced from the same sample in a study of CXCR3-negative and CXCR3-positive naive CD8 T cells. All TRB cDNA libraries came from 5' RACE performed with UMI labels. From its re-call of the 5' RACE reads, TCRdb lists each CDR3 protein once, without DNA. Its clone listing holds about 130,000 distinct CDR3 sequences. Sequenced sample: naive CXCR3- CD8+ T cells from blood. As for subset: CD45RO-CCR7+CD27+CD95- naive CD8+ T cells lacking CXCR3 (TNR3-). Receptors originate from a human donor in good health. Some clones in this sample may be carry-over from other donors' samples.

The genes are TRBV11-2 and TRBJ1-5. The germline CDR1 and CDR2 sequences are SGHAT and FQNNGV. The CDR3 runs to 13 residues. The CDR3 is CASSFGTNQPQHF.

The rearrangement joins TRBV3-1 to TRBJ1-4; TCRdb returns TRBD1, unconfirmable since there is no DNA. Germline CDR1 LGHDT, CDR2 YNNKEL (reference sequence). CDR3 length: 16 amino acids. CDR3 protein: CASSPRSGVINEKLFF.

The CDR3 is CASSQDSLAGSYNEQFF. The rearrangement joins TRBV3-1 to TRBJ2-1; as DNA is missing, the TRBD2 call by TCRdb cannot be tested. Germline CDR1 is LGHDT and CDR2 is YNNKEL (reference sequence). This CDR3 has 17 residues.

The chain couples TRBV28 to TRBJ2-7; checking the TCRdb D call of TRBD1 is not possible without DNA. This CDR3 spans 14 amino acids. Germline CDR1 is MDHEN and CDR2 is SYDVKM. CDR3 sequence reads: CASSPIGTNYEQYF.

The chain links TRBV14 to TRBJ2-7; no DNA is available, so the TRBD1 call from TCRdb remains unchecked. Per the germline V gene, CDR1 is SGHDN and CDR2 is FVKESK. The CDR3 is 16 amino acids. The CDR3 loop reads CASSQTPGTGPYEQYF.

CDR3 in amino acids: CSASDSLNTEAFF. The rearrangement uses TRBV20-1 and TRBJ1-1. Germline values: CDR1 DFQATT, CDR2 SNEGSKA (reference sequence). This CDR3 contains 13 residues.

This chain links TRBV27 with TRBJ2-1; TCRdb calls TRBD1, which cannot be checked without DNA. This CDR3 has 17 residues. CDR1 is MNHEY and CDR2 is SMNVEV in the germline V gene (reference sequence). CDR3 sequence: CASSQYPPGTGANEQFF.

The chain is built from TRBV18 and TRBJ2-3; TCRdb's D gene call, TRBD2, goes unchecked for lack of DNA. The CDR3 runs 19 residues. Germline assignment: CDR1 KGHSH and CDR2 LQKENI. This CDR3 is CASSPMTSGGEFSTDTQYF.

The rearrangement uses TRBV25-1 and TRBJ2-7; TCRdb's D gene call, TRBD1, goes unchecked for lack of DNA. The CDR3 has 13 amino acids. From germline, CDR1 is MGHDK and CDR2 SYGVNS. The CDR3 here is CASSPGMDYEQYF.

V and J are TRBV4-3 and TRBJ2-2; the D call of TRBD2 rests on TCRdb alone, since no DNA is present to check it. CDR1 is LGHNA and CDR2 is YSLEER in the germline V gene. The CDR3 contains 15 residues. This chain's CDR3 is CASSQAGGLAGELFF.

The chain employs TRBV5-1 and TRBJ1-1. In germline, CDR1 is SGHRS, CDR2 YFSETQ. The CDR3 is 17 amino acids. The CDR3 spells CASSLVPGRSSRTEAFF.

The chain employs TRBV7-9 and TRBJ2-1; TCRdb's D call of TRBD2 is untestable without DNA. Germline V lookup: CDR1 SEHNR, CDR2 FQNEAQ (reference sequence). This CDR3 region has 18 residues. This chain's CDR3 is CASSSLGLAGGTGNEQFF. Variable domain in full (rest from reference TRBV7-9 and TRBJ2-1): DTGVSQNPRHKITKRGQNVTFRCDPISEHNRLYWYRQTLGQGPEFLTYFQNEAQLEKSRLLSDRFSAERPKGSFSTLEIQRTEQGDSAMYLCASSSLGLAGGTGNEQFFGPGTRLTVL.

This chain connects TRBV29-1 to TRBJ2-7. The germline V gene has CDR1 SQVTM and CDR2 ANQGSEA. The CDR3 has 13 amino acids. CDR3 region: CSAGTGTTYEQYF.

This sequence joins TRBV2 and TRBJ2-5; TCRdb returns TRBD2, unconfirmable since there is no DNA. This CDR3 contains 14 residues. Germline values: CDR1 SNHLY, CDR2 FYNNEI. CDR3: CASSETSVQETQYF.

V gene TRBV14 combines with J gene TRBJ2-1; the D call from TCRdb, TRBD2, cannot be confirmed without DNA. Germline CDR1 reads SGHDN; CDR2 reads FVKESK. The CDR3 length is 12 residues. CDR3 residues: CASSRGRDEQFF. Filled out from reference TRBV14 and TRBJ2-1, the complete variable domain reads EAGVTQFPSHSVIEKGQTVTLRCDPISGHDNLYWYRRVMGKEIKFLLHFVKESKQDESGMPNNRFLAERTGGTYSTLKVQPAELEDSGVYFCASSRGRDEQFFGPGTRLTVL.

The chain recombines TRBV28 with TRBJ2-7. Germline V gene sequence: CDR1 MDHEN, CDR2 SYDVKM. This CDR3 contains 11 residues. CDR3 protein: CASSLEYEQYF.

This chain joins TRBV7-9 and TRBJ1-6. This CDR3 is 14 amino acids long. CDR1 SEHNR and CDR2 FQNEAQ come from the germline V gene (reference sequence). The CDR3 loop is CASSPHAGNSPLHF.

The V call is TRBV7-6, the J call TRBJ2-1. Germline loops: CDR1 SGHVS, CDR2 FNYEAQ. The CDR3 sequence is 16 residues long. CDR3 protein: CASSLAWSYEANEQFF.

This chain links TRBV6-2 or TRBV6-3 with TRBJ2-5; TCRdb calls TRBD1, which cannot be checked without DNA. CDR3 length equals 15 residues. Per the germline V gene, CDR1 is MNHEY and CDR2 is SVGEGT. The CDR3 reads CASSYPQGLAETQYF.

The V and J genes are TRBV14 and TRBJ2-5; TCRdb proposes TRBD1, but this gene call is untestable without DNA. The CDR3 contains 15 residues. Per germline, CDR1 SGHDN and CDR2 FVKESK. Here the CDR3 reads CASSRRTGSGETQYF.

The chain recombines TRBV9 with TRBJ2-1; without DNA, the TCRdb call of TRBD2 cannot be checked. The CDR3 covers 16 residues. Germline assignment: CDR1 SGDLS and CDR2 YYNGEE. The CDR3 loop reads CASSVASTSANNEQFF. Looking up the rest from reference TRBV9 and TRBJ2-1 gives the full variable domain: DSGVTQTPKHLITATGQRVTLRCSPRSGDLSVYWYQQSLDQGLQFLIQYYNGEERAKGNILERFSAQQFPDLHSELNLSSLELGDSALYFCASSVASTSANNEQFFGPGTRLTVL.

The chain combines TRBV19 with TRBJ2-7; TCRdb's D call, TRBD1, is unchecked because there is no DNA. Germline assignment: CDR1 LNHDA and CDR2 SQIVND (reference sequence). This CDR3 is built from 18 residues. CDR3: CASTTLPKQTGTNHEQYF.